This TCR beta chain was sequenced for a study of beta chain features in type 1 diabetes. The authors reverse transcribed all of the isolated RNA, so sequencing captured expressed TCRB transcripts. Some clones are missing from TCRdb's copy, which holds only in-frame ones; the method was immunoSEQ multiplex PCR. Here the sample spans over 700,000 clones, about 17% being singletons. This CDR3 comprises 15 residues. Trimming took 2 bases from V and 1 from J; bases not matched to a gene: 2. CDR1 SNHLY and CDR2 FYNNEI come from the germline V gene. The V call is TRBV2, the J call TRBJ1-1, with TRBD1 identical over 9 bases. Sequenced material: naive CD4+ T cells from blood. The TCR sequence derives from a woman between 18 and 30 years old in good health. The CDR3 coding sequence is TGTGCCAGCAGTGAACAGGGACAGGGGAACACTGAAGCTTTCTTT. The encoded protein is CASSEQGQGNTEAFF.